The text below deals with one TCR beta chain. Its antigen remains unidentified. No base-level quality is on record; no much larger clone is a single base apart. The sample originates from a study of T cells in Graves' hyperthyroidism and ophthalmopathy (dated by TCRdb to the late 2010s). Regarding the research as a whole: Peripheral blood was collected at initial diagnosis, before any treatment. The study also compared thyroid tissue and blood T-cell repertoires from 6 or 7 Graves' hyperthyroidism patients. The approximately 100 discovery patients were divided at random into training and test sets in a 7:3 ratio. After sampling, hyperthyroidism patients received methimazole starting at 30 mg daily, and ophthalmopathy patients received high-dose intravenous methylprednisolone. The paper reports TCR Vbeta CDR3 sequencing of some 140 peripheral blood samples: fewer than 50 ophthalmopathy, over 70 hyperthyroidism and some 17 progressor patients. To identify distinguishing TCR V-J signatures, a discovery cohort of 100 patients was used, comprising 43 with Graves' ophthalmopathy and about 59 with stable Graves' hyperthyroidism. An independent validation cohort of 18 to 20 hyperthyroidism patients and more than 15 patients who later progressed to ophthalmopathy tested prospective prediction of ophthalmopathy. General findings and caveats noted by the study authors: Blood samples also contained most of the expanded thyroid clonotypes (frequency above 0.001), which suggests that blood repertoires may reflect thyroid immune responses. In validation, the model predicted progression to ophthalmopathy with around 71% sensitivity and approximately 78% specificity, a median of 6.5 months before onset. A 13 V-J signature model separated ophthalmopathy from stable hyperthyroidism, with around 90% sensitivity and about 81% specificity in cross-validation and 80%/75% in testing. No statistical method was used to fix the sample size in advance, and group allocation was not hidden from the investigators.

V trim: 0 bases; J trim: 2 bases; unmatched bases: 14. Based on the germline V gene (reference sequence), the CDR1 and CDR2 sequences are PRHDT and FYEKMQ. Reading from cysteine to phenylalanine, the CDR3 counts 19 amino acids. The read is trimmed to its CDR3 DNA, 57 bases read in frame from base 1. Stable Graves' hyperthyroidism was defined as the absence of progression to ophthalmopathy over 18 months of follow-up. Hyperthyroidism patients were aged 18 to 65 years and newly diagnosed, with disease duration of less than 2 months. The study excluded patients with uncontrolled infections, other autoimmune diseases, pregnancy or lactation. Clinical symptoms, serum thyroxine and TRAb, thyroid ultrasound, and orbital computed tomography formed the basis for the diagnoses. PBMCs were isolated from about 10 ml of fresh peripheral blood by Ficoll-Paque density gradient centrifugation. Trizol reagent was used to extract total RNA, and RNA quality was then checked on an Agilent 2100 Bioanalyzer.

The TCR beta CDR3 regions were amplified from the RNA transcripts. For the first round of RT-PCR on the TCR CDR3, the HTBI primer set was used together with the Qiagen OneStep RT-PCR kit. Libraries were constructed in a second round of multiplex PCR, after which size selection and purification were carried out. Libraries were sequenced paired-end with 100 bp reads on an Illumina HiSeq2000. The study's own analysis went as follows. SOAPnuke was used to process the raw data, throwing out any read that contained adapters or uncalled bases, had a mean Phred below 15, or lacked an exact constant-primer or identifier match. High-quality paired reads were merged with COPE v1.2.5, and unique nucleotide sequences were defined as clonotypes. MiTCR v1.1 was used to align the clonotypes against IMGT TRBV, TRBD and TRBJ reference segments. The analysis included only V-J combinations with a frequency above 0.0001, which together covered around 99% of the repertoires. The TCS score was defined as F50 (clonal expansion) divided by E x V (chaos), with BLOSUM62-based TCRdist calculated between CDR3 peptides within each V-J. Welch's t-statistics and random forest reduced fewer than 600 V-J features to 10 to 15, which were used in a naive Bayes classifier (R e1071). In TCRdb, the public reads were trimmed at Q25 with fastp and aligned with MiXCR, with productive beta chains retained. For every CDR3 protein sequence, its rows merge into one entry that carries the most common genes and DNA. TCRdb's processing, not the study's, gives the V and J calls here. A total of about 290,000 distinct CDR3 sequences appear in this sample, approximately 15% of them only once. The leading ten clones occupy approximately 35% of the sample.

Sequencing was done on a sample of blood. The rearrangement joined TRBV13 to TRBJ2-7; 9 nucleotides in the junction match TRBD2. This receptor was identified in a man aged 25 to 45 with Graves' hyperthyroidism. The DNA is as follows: TGTGCCAGCAGCTTAGGCCAGGTCGGACGTAGCGGGGGACCCTACGAGCAGTACTTC. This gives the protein CASSLGQVGRSGGPYEQYF.